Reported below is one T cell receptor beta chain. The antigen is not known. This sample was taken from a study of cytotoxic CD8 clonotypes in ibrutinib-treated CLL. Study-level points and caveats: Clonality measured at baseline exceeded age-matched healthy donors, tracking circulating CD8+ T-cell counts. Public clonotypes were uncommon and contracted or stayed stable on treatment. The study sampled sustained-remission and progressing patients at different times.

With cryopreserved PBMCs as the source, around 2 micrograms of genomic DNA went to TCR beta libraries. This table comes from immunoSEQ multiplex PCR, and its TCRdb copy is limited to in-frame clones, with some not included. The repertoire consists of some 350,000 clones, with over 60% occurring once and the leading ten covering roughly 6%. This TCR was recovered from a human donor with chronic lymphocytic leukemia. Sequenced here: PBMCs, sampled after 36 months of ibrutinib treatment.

CDR3 bases: TGTGCTAGTGGTTTACCCCAAGGGGCACGAGTGAACACTGAAGCTTTCTTT. It is translated as CASGLPQGARVNTEAFF. V is TRBV12-5 and J is TRBJ1-1; tentative D call: TRBD1 (5 bases). The CDR3 totals 17 residues. The V gene lost 3 bases and the J gene lost 0 bases, with 17 bases spanning the gap. Germline lookup yields CDR1 LGHNT and CDR2 FRNRAP.